The 12 T cell receptor beta chains below were found in one sample sequenced in a study of T cells in Graves' hyperthyroidism and ophthalmopathy. RNA transcripts provided the source from which TCR beta CDR3 regions were amplified. The TCR CDR3 was amplified in a first-round RT-PCR using the HTBI primer set. One entry per CDR3 protein, called by TCRdb with MiXCR from the multiplex PCR reads. The sample yields about 640,000 distinct CDR3 sequences, about 14% seen once. Sequencing was done on a sample of blood. The receptors come from a woman between 45 and 60 years old with Graves' ophthalmopathy.

This clonotype was seen at least ten times. V usage is TRBV6-1 and J usage is TRBJ1-2, with D possibly matching TRBD1 (6 bases). Germline-derived CDR1 and CDR2 are MNHNS and SASEGT. This CDR3 comprises 13 residues. V lost 6 bases to trimming and J lost 5 bases, with 13 bases between them. This chain's CDR3 is CASRPGQGYGYTF. As DNA, the CDR3 is TGTGCCAGCAGACCGGGACAAGGGTATGGCTACACCTTC.

This clonotype was detected ten times or more. The CDR3 region is CASSSIAGSYNEQFF. CDR3 sequence (DNA): TGTGCCAGCAGCTCCATAGCCGGCTCCTACAATGAGCAGTTCTTC. The chain recombines TRBV11-2 with TRBJ2-1; no reliable D call. The CDR3 sequence is 15 residues long. Between the trimmed V and J ends, which lost 4 bases and 0 bases, there was a span of 10 bases. Germline CDR1 is SGHAT and CDR2 is FQNNGV.

The chain couples TRBV6-1 to TRBJ1-5; D is possibly TRBD1 (6 bases). Deletions cut 0 bases from V and 7 bases from J, with 13 bases between. Germline assignment: CDR1 MNHNS and CDR2 SASEGT. The CDR3 loop spans 15 amino acids. CDR3 bases: TGTGCCAGCAGTGAAGCTGGAGGGGGGCACCAGCCCCAGCATTTT. Translated: CASSEAGGGHQPQHF.

The chain recombines TRBV14 with TRBJ2-4; D is unclear. The CDR3 has 12 residues. V was trimmed by 0 bases and J by 10 bases, leaving 7 bases between them. Germline V gene sequence: CDR1 SGHDN, CDR2 FVKESK. CDR3 amino acids: CASSQDLWIQYF. The CDR3 DNA is TGTGCCAGCAGCCAAGATCTTTGGATTCAGTACTTC.

This clonotype was picked up a small number of times. The chain combines TRBV9 with TRBJ2-1; D is perhaps TRBD1 (6 bases). V lost 1 base and J 7 bases, leaving 12 bases between the germline ends. This CDR3 comprises 14 residues. From germline, CDR1 is SGDLS and CDR2 YYNGEE. CDR3 in amino acids: CASSVRTVPNEQFF. The CDR3 nucleotides are TGTGCCAGCAGCGTAAGGACAGTCCCTAATGAGCAGTTCTTC.

This clonotype occurred many times. The rearrangement joins TRBV11-2 to TRBJ2-1; 10 bases line up with TRBD2. V was clipped by 2 bases and J by 6 bases; unmatched bases: 10. Germline CDR1 and CDR2: SGHAT and FQNNGV. The CDR3 length is 17 residues. CDR3 nucleotide sequence: TGTGCCAGCAGCTTATGGCTAGCGGGAGAATACGGCAATGAGCAGTTCTTC. Its protein product is CASSLWLAGEYGNEQFF.

This clonotype was found many times. This chain links TRBV20-1 with TRBJ1-1; tentatively, D is TRBD1 (5 bases). CDR1 is DFQATT, CDR2 SNEGSKA, per germline (reference sequence). The length of the CDR3 is 16 residues. Trimming cost V 5 bases and J 0 bases, with 19 bases left between them. The CDR3 nucleotides are TGCAGTGCTGGTGGGACGGGGGATTATATGAACACTGAAGCTTTCTTT. It is translated as CSAGGTGDYMNTEAFF.

This clonotype was counted between two and nine times. The V gene is TRBV29-1, the J gene TRBJ2-1; D is ambiguous. The CDR3 has 10 amino acids. Looked up from germline, CDR1 is SQVTM and CDR2 is ANQGSEA. V was clipped by 7 bases and J by 6 bases, with 7 bases between them. The CDR3 DNA reads as TGCAGCGGTCAAATCAATGAGCAGTTCTTC. It encodes CSGQINEQFF.

This clonotype has at least ten counts. V and J are TRBV30 and TRBJ2-3; tentatively, D is TRBD2 (6 bases). The CDR3 length is 14 residues. Between the trimmed V and J ends, which lost 2 bases and 4 bases, there was a span of 13 bases. Per germline, CDR1 GTSNPN and CDR2 SVGIG (reference sequence). The CDR3 DNA reads TGTGCCTGGAGTTTGTACGGGAGATCAGATACGCAGTATTTT. As protein: CAWSLYGRSDTQYF.

This clonotype was seen a few times. A much more abundant neighbour one base away suggests this may be a read error. The chain carries TRBV20-1 and TRBJ2-1, with 9 nucleotides matching TRBD2. V lost 1 base and J lost 11; bases outside the gene matches: 9. The CDR3 is made up of 14 amino acids. Germline loops: CDR1 DFQATT, CDR2 SNEGSKA (reference sequence). The CDR3 loop reads CSARVGGRAYKQFF. The CDR3 nucleotides read TGCAGTGCTAGAGTGGGCGGGAGGGCCTATAAGCAGTTCTTC.

This chain uses TRBV4-3 with TRBJ2-1; no definite D call. Germline CDR1 LGHNA, CDR2 YSLEER. This CDR3 is 11 amino acids long. Trimming stripped 4 bases from V and 8 bases from J, with 6 bases between. The CDR3 DNA sequence: TGCGCCAGCAGCCGTAGCCATGAGCAGTTCTTC. Amino acids: CASSRSHEQFF.

The rearrangement joins TRBV19 to TRBJ2-3, with D unresolved. This CDR3 is 11 amino acids long. Germline V gene data show CDR1 as LNHDA and CDR2 as SQIVND (reference sequence). V lost 10 bases to trimming and J lost 4 bases, with 9 bases between them. The CDR3 DNA is TGTGCCATCCAGGAGTCAGATACGCAGTATTTT. Translated, it gives CAIQESDTQYF.